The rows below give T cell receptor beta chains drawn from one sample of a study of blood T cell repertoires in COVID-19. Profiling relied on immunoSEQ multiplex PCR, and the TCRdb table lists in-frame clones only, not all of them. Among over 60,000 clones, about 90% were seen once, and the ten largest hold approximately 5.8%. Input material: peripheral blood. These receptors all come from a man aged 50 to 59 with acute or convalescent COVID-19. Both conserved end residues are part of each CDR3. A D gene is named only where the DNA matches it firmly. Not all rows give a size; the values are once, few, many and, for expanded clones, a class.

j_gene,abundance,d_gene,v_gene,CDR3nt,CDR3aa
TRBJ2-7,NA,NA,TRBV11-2,TGTGCCAGCAGCTTGCCAGCGGGCCCCGAGCAGTACTTC,CASSLPAGPEQYF
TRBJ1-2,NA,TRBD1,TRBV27,TGTGCCAGCACCCTAACTGGACAGGGGGCAGGGAACTATGGCTACACCTTC,CASTLTGQGAGNYGYTF
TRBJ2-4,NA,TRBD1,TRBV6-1,TGTGCCAGCAGTGAATTTGGGGACAGGGACGGAAACATTCAGTACTTC,CASSEFGDRDGNIQYF
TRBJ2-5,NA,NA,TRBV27,TGTGCCAGCAGTTTTGGGCGTTCCCAAGAGACCCAGTACTTC,CASSFGRSQETQYF
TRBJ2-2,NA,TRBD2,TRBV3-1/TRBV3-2,TGTGCCAGCAGCCAAGACTCGATAGCGGGAGTGGACACCGGGGAGCTGTTTTTT,CASSQDSIAGVDTGELFF
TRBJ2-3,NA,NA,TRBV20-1,TGCAGTGCTAGTTTACAGAACACAGATACGCAGTATTTT,CSASLQNTDTQYF
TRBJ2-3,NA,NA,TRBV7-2,TGTGCCAGCAGCTTTCGAGGAGGTGGGAAGGCAGATACGCAGTATTTT,CASSFRGGGKADTQYF
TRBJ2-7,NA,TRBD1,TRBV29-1,TGCAGCGCCCAGGGGGCCTACGAGCAGTACTTC,CSAQGAYEQYF
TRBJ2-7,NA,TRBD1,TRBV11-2,TGTGCCAGCAGCTTTTGGGGACAGGGCACCTACGAGCAGTACTTC,CASSFWGQGTYEQYF
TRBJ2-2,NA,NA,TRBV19,TGTGCCAGTAGTTCGGGACTTACTAACACCGGGGAGCTGTTTTTT,CASSSGLTNTGELFF
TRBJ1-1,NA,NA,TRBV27,TGTGCCAGCAGATCACAGGGATTGAACACTGAAGCTTTCTTT,CASRSQGLNTEAFF
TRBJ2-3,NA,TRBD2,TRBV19,TGTGCCAGTAGGGATCTCATAGCGGGAGCTACAGATACGCAGTATTTT,CASRDLIAGATDTQYF
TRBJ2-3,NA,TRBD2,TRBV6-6,TGTGCCAGCAGTCCTCCCAAATCGAGCGGGGTTGATACGCAGTATTTT,CASSPPKSSGVDTQYF
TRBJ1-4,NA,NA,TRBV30,TGTGCCTGGAGACAGGATCCTGCAACTAATGAAAAACTGTTTTTT,CAWRQDPATNEKLFF
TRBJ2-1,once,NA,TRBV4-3,TGCGCCAGCAGCCAAGAGTGGATAGGAGGGAATGAGCAGTTCTTC,CASSQEWIGGNEQFF
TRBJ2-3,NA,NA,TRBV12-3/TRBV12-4,TGTGCCAGCGGAACTAGCATGTTTGCTACGCAGTATTTT,CASGTSMFATQYF
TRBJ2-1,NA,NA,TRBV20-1,TGCAGTGCGGGCCCGGGGAATGAGCAGTTCTTC,CSAGPGNEQFF
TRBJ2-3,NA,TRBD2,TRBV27,TGTGCCAGCAGTTCAAGGGGCACCCCCCGGGGACTAGCGGGAGTGGATACGCAGTATTTT,CASSSRGTPRGLAGVDTQYF
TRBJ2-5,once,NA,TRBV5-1,TGCGCCAGCAGCTTGACAGGGTGGGGTTCCCAAGAGACCCAGTACTTC,CASSLTGWGSQETQYF
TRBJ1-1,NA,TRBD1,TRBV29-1,TGCAGCGTCCCCGGGACAGGGGGCACTGAAGCTTTCTTT,CSVPGTGGTEAFF
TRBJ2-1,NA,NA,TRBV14,TGTGCCAGCAGCCAAGGGGACTTTACGTACAATGAGCAGTTCTTC,CASSQGDFTYNEQFF
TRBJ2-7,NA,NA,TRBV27,TGTGCCAGCAGTTTAGGGCAGGGTGAGGTGGGAGAGCAGTACTTC,CASSLGQGEVGEQYF
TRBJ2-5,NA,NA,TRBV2,TGTGCCAGCAGTGGTTTCGGGGTCGGAGAGACCCAGTACTTC,CASSGFGVGETQYF
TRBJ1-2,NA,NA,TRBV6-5,TGTGCCAGCAGTTACTCGTTCCGGTTTCAAGGCTACACCTTC,CASSYSFRFQGYTF
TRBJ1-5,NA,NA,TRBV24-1,TGTGCCACCAGTGAAACGGGAAATCAGCCCCAGCATTTT,CATSETGNQPQHF
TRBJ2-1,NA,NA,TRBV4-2,TGTGCCAGCAGCCAATCCGTGGGAGGTAACAATGAGCAGTTCTTC,CASSQSVGGNNEQFF
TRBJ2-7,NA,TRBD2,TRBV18,TGTGCCAGCTCATCAGGACTAGCCTCCTACGAGCAGTACTTC,CASSSGLASYEQYF
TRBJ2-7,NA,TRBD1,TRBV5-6,TGTGCCAGCAGCATCTCGGGGACAGGGGCCTACGAGCAGTACTTC,CASSISGTGAYEQYF
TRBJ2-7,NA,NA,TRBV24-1,TGTGCCACCAGCCAGGAAGGCTACGAGCAGTACTTC,CATSQEGYEQYF
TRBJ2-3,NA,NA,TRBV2,TGTGCCAGCTATTTAGGGAGTGGAGATACGCAGTATTTT,CASYLGSGDTQYF